The 15 T cell receptor beta chains below all came from one sample that was sequenced in a study of blood T cell repertoires in COVID-19. Profiling relied on immunoSEQ multiplex PCR, and the TCRdb table lists in-frame clones only, not all of them. The sample yields about 360,000 clones, about 90% seen once. The specimen sequenced was PBMCs or T cells enriched from blood (not recorded which). These receptors came from a man aged 40-49 years in a cohort exposed to, infected with or recovered from COVID-19 (not recorded which).

V usage is TRBV27 and J usage is TRBJ1-5; 9 bases match TRBD1. J was trimmed by 6 bases and V by 8 bases; bases with no gene match: 8. Germline CDR1 is MNHEY and CDR2 is SMNVEV (reference sequence). The CDR3 is 14 residues long. This CDR3 is CASGTGTGRQPQHF. DNA for the CDR3: TGTGCCAGCGGAACCGGGACAGGGCGTCAGCCCCAGCATTTT.

The V and J genes are TRBV5-8 and TRBJ2-3; TRBD2 might be the D (5 bases). Germline CDR1 SGHTS, CDR2 YDEGEE. The CDR3 sequence is 14 residues long. Trimming removed 0 bases at V and 5 bases at J, with 10 bases between. The CDR3 is CASSLALAVDTQYF. The CDR3 coding sequence is TGTGCCAGCAGCTTGGCTCTAGCTGTAGATACGCAGTATTTT.

The V gene is TRBV5-4, the J gene TRBJ2-2; 7 bases fit TRBD2. This CDR3 comprises 15 residues. Germline V gene sequence: CDR1 SGHNT, CDR2 YYREEE (reference sequence). The junction had 6 bases not matched to a gene; V was cut back by 4 bases and J by 3 bases. The CDR3 is CASSPGLRDTGELFF. As DNA, the CDR3 is TGTGCCAGCAGCCCGGGACTACGCGACACCGGGGAGCTGTTTTTT.

This clone is termed medium-sized. This chain connects TRBV3-1 (or the pseudogene TRBV3-2) to TRBJ2-1; the D is unclear. Germline lookup yields CDR1 LGHDT and CDR2 YNNKEL (reference sequence). CDR3 length: 15 amino acids. V was shortened by 1 base and J by 4 bases, with 11 bases between the two germline ends. The DNA of the CDR3 is TGTGCCAGCAGCCAAGGGCTAACCGGGTACAATGAGCAGTTCTTC. Protein sequence: CASSQGLTGYNEQFF.

V is TRBV28 and J is TRBJ2-1; 7 bases are shared with TRBD1. Trimming at V came to 5 bases and at J to 4 bases, leaving 5 bases not matched to a gene. CDR1 and CDR2 from the germline V gene are MDHEN and SYDVKM. The length of the CDR3 is 14 residues. The chain's CDR3 is CASSPSDRYNEQFF. In nucleotides, the CDR3 is TGTGCCAGCAGTCCCTCGGACAGGTACAATGAGCAGTTCTTC.

This clone is a singleton in its sample. The genes are TRBV10-2 and TRBJ2-3, with 7 positions matching TRBD1. V dropped 6 bases and J dropped 3; count of bases not matched to a gene: 6. Germline CDR1 and CDR2: WSHSY and SAAADI. This CDR3 spans 14 amino acids. The CDR3 reads CASSLRGMTDTQYF. As DNA, the CDR3 is TGCGCCAGCAGCCTCAGGGGGATGACAGATACGCAGTATTTT.

The CDR3 DNA follows: TGTGCCAGCAGCCAAGATACTAGCGGTACTCACCGGGAGCTGTTTTTT. This translates into CASSQDTSGTHRELFF. This chain connects TRBV3-1 (or the pseudogene TRBV3-2) to TRBJ2-2, with TRBD2 matching 8 bases. Germline V gene sequence: CDR1 LGHDT, CDR2 YNNKEL (reference sequence). CDR3 length equals 16 residues. The junction had 9 bases not matched to a gene; V was cut back by 0 bases and J by 9 bases.

CDR3 loop: CASSFGQGKGYTF. CDR3 sequence (DNA): TGCGCCAGCAGCTTCGGACAAGGCAAGGGCTACACCTTC. The V gene is TRBV5-1, the J gene TRBJ1-2; tentative D call: TRBD1 (5 bases). Germline values: CDR1 SGHRS, CDR2 YFSETQ. Trimming removed 2 bases from V and 8 bases from J, with 13 bases in between. This CDR3 has 13 residues.

This clone was counted once. The V and J genes are TRBV3-1 (or the pseudogene TRBV3-2) and TRBJ1-1; D unclear. V was trimmed by 0 bases and J by 0 bases, leaving 11 bases between them. The germline V gene has CDR1 LGHDT and CDR2 YNNKEL (reference sequence). This CDR3 is 16 amino acids long. CDR3 sequence reads: CASSQDRVLVNTEAFF. CDR3 sequence (DNA): TGTGCCAGCAGCCAAGATCGGGTTTTAGTGAACACTGAAGCTTTCTTT.

This chain connects TRBV30 to TRBJ1-3; D unclear. The CDR3 loop spans 14 amino acids. V was trimmed by 0 bases and J by 6 bases, leaving 12 bases between them. The germline V gene has CDR1 GTSNPN and CDR2 SVGIG (reference sequence). The CDR3 region has the DNA TGTGCCTGGAGTGTCAGTGCAGGCCTAAACACCATATATTTT. Encoded protein: CAWSVSAGLNTIYF.

V gene TRBV5-1 combines with J gene TRBJ2-1; 8 bases are a match to TRBD1. Germline lookup yields CDR1 SGHRS and CDR2 YFSETQ. Germline trimming cut 4 bases from V and 6 bases from J; bases unmatched to any gene: 9. This CDR3 has 15 residues. CDR3 nucleotides: TGCGCCAGCAGCCCCCGGACAGGGTTAGGCAATGAGCAGTTCTTC. Translated, it gives CASSPRTGLGNEQFF.

The chain carries TRBV2 and TRBJ2-7; D is perhaps TRBD1 (5 bases). The CDR3 spans 14 residues. The germline CDR1 and CDR2 sequences are SNHLY and FYNNEI. With 7 bases removed from V and 3 bases from J, the gap between germline ends came to 16 bases. The CDR3, as DNA: TGTGCCAGCATGCCGACAGAGAGCAACTACGAGCAGTACTTC. Protein sequence: CASMPTESNYEQYF.

The chain couples TRBV6-4 to TRBJ2-1; D perhaps matches TRBD2 (6 bases). Trimming left V 6 bases short and J 8 bases short, with 14 bases between. This CDR3 has 13 amino acids. Germline V lookup: CDR1 MRHNA, CDR2 SNTAGT. CDR3 sequence (DNA): TGTGCCAGCAGGCTGACTAGTTCTCATGAGCAGTTCTTC. It codes for CASRLTSSHEQFF.

This rearrangement joins TRBV7-9 to TRBJ2-2; tentative D call: TRBD2 (6 bases). The V gene lost 3 bases and the J gene lost 3 bases, with 11 bases spanning the gap. The CDR3 totals 15 residues. Germline CDR1 SEHNR, CDR2 FQNEAQ (reference sequence). The CDR3 DNA is TGTGCCAGCAGCTTGTGGGGAGGCCACACCGGGGAGCTGTTTTTT. It specifies CASSLWGGHTGELFF.

V is TRBV27 and J is TRBJ1-1, with TRBD1 as a possible D gene (6 bases). The CDR3 has 13 residues. CDR1 is MNHEY, CDR2 SMNVEV, per germline (reference sequence). V was pared by 7 bases and J by 6 bases, with 15 bases between. DNA of the CDR3: TGTGCCAGCAAAGACCCAGGGGTTGCTGAAGCTTTCTTT. Protein sequence: CASKDPGVAEAFF.